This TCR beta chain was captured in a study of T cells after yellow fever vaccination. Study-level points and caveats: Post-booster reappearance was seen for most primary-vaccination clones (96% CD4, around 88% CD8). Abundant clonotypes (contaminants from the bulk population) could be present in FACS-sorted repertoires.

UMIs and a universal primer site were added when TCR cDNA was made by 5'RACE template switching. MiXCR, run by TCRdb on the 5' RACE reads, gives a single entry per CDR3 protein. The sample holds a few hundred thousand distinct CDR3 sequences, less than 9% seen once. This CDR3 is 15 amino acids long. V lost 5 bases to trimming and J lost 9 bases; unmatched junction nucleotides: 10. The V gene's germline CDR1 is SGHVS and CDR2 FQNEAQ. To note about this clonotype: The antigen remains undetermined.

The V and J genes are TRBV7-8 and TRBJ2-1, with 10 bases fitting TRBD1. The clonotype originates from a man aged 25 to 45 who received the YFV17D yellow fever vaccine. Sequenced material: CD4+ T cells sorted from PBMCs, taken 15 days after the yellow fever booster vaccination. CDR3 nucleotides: TGTGCCAGCAGCCGAACGGGACAGGGGATCACTGAGCAGTTCTTC. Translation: CASSRTGQGITEQFF.